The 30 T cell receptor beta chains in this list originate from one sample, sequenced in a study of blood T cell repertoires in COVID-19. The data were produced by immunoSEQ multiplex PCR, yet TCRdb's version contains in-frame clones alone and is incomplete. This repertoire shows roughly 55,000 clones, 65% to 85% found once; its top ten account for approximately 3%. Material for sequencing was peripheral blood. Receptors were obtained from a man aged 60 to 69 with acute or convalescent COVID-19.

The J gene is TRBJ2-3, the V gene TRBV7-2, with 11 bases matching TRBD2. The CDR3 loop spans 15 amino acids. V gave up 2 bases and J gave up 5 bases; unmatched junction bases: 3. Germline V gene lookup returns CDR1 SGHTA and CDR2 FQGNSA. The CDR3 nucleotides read TGTGCCAGCAGCTTACAGACTAGCGGGGTAGATACGCAGTATTTT. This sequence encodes CASSLQTSGVDTQYF. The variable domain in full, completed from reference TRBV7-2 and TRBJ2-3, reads GAGVSQSPSNKVTEKGKDVELRCDPISGHTALYWYRQSLGQGLEFLIYFQGNSAPDKSGLPSDRFSAERTGGSVSTLTIQRTQQEDSAVYLCASSLQTSGVDTQYFGPGTRLTVL.

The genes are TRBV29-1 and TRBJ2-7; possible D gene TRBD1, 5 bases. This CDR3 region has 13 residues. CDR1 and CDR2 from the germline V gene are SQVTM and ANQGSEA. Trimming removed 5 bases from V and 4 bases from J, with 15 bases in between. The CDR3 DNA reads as TGCAGCGTTAGGACACCGACGGTTTACGAGCAGTACTTC. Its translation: CSVRTPTVYEQYF.

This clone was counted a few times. As DNA, the CDR3 is TGTGCCAGCAGCGCGACAGATTCAAATTCACCCCTCCACTTT. Encoded protein: CASSATDSNSPLHF. The chain combines TRBV9 with TRBJ1-6; the D gene is possibly TRBD1 (5 bases). The length of the CDR3 is 14 residues. V was pared by 3 bases and J by 7 bases, with 11 bases between. From germline, CDR1 is SGDLS and CDR2 YYNGEE.

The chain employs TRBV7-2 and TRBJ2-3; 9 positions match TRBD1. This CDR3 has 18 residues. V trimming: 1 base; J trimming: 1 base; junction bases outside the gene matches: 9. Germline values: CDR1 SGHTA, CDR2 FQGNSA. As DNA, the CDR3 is TGTGCCAGCAGCTTAGTAGGGGGGACAGGGTCGGGCACAGATACGCAGTATTTT. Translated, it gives CASSLVGGTGSGTDTQYF.

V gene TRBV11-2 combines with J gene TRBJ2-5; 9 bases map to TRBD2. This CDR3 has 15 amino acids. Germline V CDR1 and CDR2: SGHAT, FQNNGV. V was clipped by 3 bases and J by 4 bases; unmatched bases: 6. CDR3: CASSFNTLAGETQYF. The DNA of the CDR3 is TGTGCCAGCAGCTTCAATACACTAGCGGGAGAGACCCAGTACTTC. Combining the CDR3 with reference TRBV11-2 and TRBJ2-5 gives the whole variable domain EAGVAQSPRYKIIEKRQSVAFWCNPISGHATLYWYQQILGQGPKLLIQFQNNGVVDDSQLPKDRFSAERLKGVDSTLKIQPAKLEDSAVYLCASSFNTLAGETQYFGPGTRLLVL.

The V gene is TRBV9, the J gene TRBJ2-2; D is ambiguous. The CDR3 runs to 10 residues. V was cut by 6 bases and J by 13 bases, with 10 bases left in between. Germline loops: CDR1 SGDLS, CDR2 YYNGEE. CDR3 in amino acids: CASNSRWLFF. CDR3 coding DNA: TGTGCCAGCAATTCTAGGTGGCTGTTTTTT.

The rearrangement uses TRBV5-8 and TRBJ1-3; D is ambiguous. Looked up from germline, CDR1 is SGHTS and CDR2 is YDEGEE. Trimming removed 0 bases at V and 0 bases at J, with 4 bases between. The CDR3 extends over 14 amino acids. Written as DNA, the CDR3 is TGTGCCAGCAGCTTGGAACACTCTGGAAACACCATATATTTT. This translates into CASSLEHSGNTIYF. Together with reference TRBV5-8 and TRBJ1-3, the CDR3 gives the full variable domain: EAGVTQSPTHLIKTRGQQATLRCSPISGHTSVYWYQQALGLGLQFLLWYDEGEERNRGNFPPRFSGRQFPNYSSELNVNALELEDSALYLCASSLEHSGNTIYFGEGSWLTVV.

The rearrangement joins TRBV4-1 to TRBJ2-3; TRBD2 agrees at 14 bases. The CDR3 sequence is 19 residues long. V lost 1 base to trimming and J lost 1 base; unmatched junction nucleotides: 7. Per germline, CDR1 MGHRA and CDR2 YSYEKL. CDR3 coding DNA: TGCGCCAGCAGCCAAGTTGGACTAGCGGGGGGCCCTCGCACAGATACGCAGTATTTT. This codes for CASSQVGLAGGPRTDTQYF.

The CDR3 DNA sequence: TGTGCCAGCAGCTCTCCAACAGGGACTGGGGCCAACGTCCTGACTTTC. Its translation: CASSSPTGTGANVLTF. V usage is TRBV7-9 and J usage is TRBJ2-6, with D possibly TRBD1 on 6 matching bases. V lost 4 bases and J 2 bases, leaving 12 bases between the germline ends. The germline V gene encodes CDR1 SEHNR and CDR2 FQNEAQ (reference sequence). The CDR3 totals 16 residues.

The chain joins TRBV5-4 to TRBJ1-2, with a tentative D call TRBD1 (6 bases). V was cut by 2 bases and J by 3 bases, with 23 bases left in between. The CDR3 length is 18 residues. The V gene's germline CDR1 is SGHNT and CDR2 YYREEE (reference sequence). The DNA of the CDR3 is TGTGCCAGCAGCTTAAAGAGGGCACAGGGTTCCCCCTACTATGGCTACACCTTC. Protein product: CASSLKRAQGSPYYGYTF.

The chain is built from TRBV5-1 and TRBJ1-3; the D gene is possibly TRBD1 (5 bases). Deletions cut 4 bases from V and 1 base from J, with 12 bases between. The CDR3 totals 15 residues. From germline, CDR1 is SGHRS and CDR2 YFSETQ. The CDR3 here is CASSEGDHSGNTIYF. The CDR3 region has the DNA TGCGCCAGCAGCGAAGGGGATCATTCTGGAAACACCATATATTTT.

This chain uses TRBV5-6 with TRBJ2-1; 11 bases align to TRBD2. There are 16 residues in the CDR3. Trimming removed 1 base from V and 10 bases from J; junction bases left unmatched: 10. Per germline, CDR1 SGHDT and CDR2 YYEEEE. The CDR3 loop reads CASSLSSGGALREQFF. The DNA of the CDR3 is TGTGCCAGCAGCTTGAGTAGCGGGGGGGCCCTCAGGGAGCAGTTCTTC.

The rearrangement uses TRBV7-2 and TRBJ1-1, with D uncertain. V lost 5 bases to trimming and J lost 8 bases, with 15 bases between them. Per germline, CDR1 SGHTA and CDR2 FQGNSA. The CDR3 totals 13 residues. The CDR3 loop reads CASSPNGGEEAFF. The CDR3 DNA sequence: TGTGCCAGCAGCCCTAATGGCGGGGAGGAAGCTTTCTTT.

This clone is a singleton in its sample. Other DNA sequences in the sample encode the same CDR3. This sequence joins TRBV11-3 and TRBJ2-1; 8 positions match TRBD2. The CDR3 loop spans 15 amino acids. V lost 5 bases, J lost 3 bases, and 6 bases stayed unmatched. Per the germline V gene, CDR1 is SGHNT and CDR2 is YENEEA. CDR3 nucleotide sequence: TGTGCCAGCAGCCAAGGACTAGCCTTCTACAATGAGCAGTTCTTC. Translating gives CASSQGLAFYNEQFF.

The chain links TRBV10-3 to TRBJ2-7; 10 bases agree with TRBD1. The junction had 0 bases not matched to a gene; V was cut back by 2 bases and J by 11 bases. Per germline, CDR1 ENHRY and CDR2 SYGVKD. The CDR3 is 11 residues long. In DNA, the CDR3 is TGTGCCATCAGTGAGGGACAGGGGGAGTACTTC. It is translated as CAISEGQGEYF.

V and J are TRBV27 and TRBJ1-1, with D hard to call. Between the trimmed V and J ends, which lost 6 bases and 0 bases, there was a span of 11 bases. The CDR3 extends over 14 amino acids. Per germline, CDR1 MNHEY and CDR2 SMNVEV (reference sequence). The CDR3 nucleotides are TGTGCCAGCAGGGCGGGGAGGCTGAACACTGAAGCTTTCTTT. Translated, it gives CASRAGRLNTEAFF.

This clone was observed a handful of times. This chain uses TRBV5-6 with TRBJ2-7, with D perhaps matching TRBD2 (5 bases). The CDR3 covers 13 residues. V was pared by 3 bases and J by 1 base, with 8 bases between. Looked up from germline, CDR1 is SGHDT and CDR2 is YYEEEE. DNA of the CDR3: TGTGCCAGCAGCTACAGCGGATCCTACGAGCAGTACTTC. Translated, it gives CASSYSGSYEQYF. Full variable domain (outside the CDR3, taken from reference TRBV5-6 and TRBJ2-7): DAGVTQSPTHLIKTRGQQVTLRCSPKSGHDTVSWYQQALGQGPQFIFQYYEEEERQRGNFPDRFSGHQFPNYSSELNVNALLLGDSALYLCASSYSGSYEQYFGPGTRLTVT.

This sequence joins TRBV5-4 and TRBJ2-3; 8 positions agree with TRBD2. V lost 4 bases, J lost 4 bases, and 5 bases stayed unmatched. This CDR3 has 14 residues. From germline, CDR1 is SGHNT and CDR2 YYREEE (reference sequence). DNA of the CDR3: TGTGCCAGCAGCCTTAGCGGGGCTGCAGATACGCAGTATTTT. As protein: CASSLSGAADTQYF.

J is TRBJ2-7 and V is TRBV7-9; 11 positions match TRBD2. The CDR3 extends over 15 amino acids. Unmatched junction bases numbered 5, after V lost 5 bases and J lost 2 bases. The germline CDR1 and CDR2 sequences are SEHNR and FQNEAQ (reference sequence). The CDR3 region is CASSPIAGGTYEQYF. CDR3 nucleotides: TGTGCCAGCAGCCCAATAGCGGGGGGGACCTACGAGCAGTACTTC.

The CDR3 here is CASSLGGTAYGYTF. CDR3 in DNA: TGCGCCAGCAGCTTGGGAGGGACAGCCTATGGCTACACCTTC. The rearrangement links TRBV5-1 to TRBJ1-2; 7 bases line up with TRBD1. The CDR3 has 14 amino acids. The J segment lost 4 bases and the V segment lost 0 bases, leaving 3 bases of the junction unmatched. In germline, CDR1 is SGHRS, CDR2 YFSETQ.

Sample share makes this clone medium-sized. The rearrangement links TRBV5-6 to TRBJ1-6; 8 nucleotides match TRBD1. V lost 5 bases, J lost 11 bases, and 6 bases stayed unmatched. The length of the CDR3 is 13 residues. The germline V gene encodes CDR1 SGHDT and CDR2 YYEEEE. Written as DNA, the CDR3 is TGTGCCAGCAGGCAGGGGGCCCTGGCACCCCTCCACTTT. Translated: CASRQGALAPLHF.

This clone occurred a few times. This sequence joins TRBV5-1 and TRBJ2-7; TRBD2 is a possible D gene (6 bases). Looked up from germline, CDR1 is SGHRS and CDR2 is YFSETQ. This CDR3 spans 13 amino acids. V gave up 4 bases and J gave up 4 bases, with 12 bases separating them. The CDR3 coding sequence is TGCGCCAGCAGCCCCCCACGGGGGTACGAGCAGTACTTC. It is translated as CASSPPRGYEQYF.

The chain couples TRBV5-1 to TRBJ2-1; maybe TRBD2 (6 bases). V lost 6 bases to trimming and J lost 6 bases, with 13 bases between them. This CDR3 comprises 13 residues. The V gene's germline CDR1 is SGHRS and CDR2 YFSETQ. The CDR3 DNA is TGCGCCAGCAAGTTTTGGGGAGGCAATGAGCAGTTCTTC. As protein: CASKFWGGNEQFF.

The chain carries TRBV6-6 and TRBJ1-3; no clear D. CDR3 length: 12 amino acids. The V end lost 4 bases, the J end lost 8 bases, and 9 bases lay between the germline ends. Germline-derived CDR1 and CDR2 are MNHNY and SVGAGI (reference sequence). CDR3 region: CASSFGWDTIYF. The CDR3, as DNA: TGTGCCAGCAGTTTCGGGTGGGACACCATATATTTT.

The CDR3: CASTPIAGGLGEQFF. In DNA form, the CDR3 reads TGTGCCAGCACCCCTATAGCGGGGGGGCTTGGCGAGCAGTTCTTC. This chain connects TRBV9 to TRBJ2-1; TRBD2 matches at 11 bases. CDR1 and CDR2 (germline): SGDLS, YYNGEE. CDR3 length: 15 amino acids. With V trimmed by 6 bases and J by 10 bases, 12 bases remained unmatched. Supplemented by reference TRBV9 and TRBJ2-1, the full variable domain reads DSGVTQTPKHLITATGQRVTLRCSPRSGDLSVYWYQQSLDQGLQFLIQYYNGEERAKGNILERFSAQQFPDLHSELNLSSLELGDSALYFCASTPIAGGLGEQFFGPGTRLTVL.

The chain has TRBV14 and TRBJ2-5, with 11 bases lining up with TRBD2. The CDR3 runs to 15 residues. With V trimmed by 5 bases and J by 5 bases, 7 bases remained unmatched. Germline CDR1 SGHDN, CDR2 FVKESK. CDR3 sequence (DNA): TGTGCCAGCAGCGAGGTAGCGGGGGGGCTGGAGACCCAGTACTTC. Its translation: CASSEVAGGLETQYF.

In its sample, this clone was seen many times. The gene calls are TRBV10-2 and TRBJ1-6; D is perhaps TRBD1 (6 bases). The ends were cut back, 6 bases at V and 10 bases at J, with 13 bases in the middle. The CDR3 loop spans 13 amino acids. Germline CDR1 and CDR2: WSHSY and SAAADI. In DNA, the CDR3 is TGCGCCAGCAGCGACAGGCTAGGATCACCCCTCCACTTT. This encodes CASSDRLGSPLHF.

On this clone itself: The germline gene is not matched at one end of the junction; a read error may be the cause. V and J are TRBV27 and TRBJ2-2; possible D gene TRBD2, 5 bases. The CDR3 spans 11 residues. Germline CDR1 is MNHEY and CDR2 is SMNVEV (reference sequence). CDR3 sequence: CASTNTGELFF. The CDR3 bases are TGTGCCAGCACTAACACCGGGGAGCTATTTTTT.

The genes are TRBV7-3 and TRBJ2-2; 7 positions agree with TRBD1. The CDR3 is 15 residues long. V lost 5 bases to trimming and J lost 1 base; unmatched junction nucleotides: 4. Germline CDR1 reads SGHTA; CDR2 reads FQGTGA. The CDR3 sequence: CASSLDRLNTGELFF. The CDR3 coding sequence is TGTGCCAGCAGCCTGGACAGGTTGAACACCGGGGAGCTGTTTTTT.

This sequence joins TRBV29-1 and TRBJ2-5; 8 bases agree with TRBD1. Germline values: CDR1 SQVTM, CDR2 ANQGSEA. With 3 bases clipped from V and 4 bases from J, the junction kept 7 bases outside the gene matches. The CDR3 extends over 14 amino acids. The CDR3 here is CSVDDPRGPETQYF. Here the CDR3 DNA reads TGCAGCGTTGATGACCCCAGGGGGCCAGAGACCCAGTACTTC.